What follows is one T cell receptor (beta chain) and its context. Diagnoses rested on clinical symptoms, serum thyroxine and TRAb, thyroid ultrasound and orbital computed tomography. TCR beta CDR3 regions were amplified from RNA transcripts. In the first-round RT-PCR of the TCR CDR3, the HTBI primer set was used. TCRdb analysed the multiplex PCR reads with MiXCR anew, one entry per CDR3 protein. Altogether 640,000 or so distinct CDR3 sequences are present, roughly 14% being singletons, with the ten largest covering 3.5% to 4.5%. This record comes from a study of T cells in Graves' hyperthyroidism and ophthalmopathy. CDR1 and CDR2 (germline): MNHNS, SASEGT. The CDR3 runs to 15 residues. V lost 5 bases, J lost 5 bases, and 18 bases lay in between.

The clonotype originates from a woman between 40 and 55 years old with Graves' ophthalmopathy. This sequence joins TRBV6-1 and TRBJ2-5; D is possibly TRBD1 (5 bases). The sequencing input was blood. The DNA of the CDR3 is TGTGCCAGCAGTCAAGGTGGCAGGGCTCTTGAGACCCAGTACTTC. Translating gives CASSQGGRALETQYF.